These 25 T cell receptor beta chains originate from one sample sequenced in a study of blood T cell repertoires in COVID-19. Here immunoSEQ multiplex PCR was the method, and the copy in TCRdb shows in-frame clones only, minus some. The sample comprises about 110,000 clones, approximately 82% of which are singletons, and approximately 7.9% rests with the top ten. The sample consisted of peripheral blood. The receptors derive from a woman older than 75 with active or convalescent COVID-19.

The CDR3 DNA follows: TGTGCCAGCGGGACTAGCGGTTACAATGAGCAGTTCTTC. Encoded protein: CASGTSGYNEQFF. This rearrangement joins TRBV27 to TRBJ2-1, with 11 bases fitting TRBD2. Germline V lookup: CDR1 MNHEY, CDR2 SMNVEV (reference sequence). The V and J ends lost 8 bases and 4 bases, in that order; junction bases with no gene match: 1. The CDR3 consists of 13 residues.

This clone was seen once. The CDR3 is CASSWTSGNPYEQYF. CDR3 DNA sequence: TGCGCCAGCAGCTGGACTAGCGGGAACCCCTACGAGCAGTACTTC. The chain couples TRBV5-1 to TRBJ2-7; 12 bases line up with TRBD2. With 3 bases clipped from V and 2 bases from J, the junction kept 3 bases outside the gene matches. Germline V CDR1 and CDR2: SGHRS, YFSETQ. This CDR3 spans 15 amino acids.

The chain recombines TRBV6-5 with TRBJ1-2; D is unclear. Per germline, CDR1 MNHEY and CDR2 SVGAGI. The CDR3 sequence is 12 residues long. V lost 6 bases, J lost 8 bases, and 13 bases lay in between. The CDR3 loop is CASREGLGGYTF. In DNA form, the CDR3 reads TGTGCCAGCAGAGAGGGATTGGGCGGCTACACCTTC.

The chain combines TRBV6-5 with TRBJ1-6; 7 positions match TRBD1. Germline V CDR1 and CDR2: MNHEY, SVGAGI. Unmatched junction bases numbered 1, after V lost 0 bases and J lost 5 bases. The length of the CDR3 is 15 residues. The CDR3 DNA follows: TGTGCCAGCAGTTACTCGACAGGGCATAATTCACCCCTCCACTTT. This translates into CASSYSTGHNSPLHF.

This clone was picked up a small number of times. V gene TRBV28 combines with J gene TRBJ2-1; 12 positions match TRBD2. Germline V lookup: CDR1 MDHEN, CDR2 SYDVKM. V shed 7 bases, J shed 1 base, and the junction held 5 bases outside the gene matches. The length of the CDR3 is 16 residues. For the CDR3, the DNA is TGTGCCAGCATGCTAGCGGGAGGGGGTTCCTACAATGAGCAGTTCTTC. Its translation: CASMLAGGGSYNEQFF.

The chain recombines TRBV6-1 with TRBJ1-5; TRBD1 matches at 8 bases. Germline V gene lookup returns CDR1 MNHNS and CDR2 SASEGT. The CDR3 has 18 residues. J was trimmed by 5 bases and V by 1 base; bases with no gene match: 13. This CDR3 is CASSEGNLGDRPYQPQHF. The CDR3 coding sequence is TGTGCCAGCAGTGAAGGTAATCTAGGGGACAGGCCGTATCAGCCCCAGCATTTT.

The chain has TRBV20-1 and TRBJ2-3, with TRBD2 matching 10 bases. This CDR3 is 15 amino acids long. Germline trimming cut 3 bases from V and 5 bases from J; bases unmatched to any gene: 8. Germline V lookup: CDR1 DFQATT, CDR2 SNEGSKA (reference sequence). The CDR3 region has the DNA TGCAGTGCTAGTAGTCTAGCGGGAGTTGGAGATACGCAGTATTTT. This encodes CSASSLAGVGDTQYF.

The chain is built from TRBV19 and TRBJ2-7; D is ambiguous. There are 13 residues in the CDR3. Germline V gene lookup returns CDR1 LNHDA and CDR2 SQIVND (reference sequence). With 3 bases removed from V and 2 bases from J, the gap between germline ends came to 8 bases. CDR3 region: CASSMALTYEQYF. The DNA for the CDR3 is TGTGCCAGTAGTATGGCCTTAACCTACGAGCAGTACTTC.

This chain links TRBV19 with TRBJ1-1; 10 bases align to TRBD1. The ends lost 11 bases at V and 5 bases at J; junction bases unmatched: 11. The CDR3 has 14 residues. Germline V gene sequence: CDR1 LNHDA, CDR2 SQIVND (reference sequence). The CDR3 sequence is CAAGTGARRTEAFF. The CDR3 DNA reads TGTGCCGCCGGGACAGGGGCCCGTAGGACTGAAGCTTTCTTT. Together with reference TRBV19 and TRBJ1-1, the CDR3 gives the full variable domain: DGGITQSPKYLFRKEGQNVTLSCEQNLNHDAMYWYRQDPGQGLRLIYYSQIVNDFQKGDIAEGYSVSREKKESFPLTVTSAQKNPTAFYLCAAGTGARRTEAFFGQGTRLTVV.

This rearrangement joins TRBV7-3 to TRBJ2-1; 14 bases line up with TRBD2. Germline-derived CDR1 and CDR2 are SGHTA and FQGTGA. The CDR3 has 15 amino acids. Trimming took 5 bases from V and 6 from J; bases not matched to a gene: 3. The CDR3 DNA is TGTGCCAGCAGCGGGGGACTAGCGGGAGTCAATGAGCAGTTCTTC. Translating it yields CASSGGLAGVNEQFF.

This chain links TRBV6-5 with TRBJ1-5; the D is unclear. Looked up from germline, CDR1 is MNHEY and CDR2 is SVGAGI. The CDR3 length is 15 residues. Trimming cost V 6 bases and J 0 bases, with 12 bases left between them. The CDR3 here is CASREDGNSNQPQHF. CDR3 in DNA: TGTGCCAGCAGGGAGGACGGGAATAGCAATCAGCCCCAGCATTTT.

The chain couples TRBV6-5 to TRBJ2-7; TRBD2 agrees at 13 bases. Trimming cost V 1 base and J 3 bases; bases outside gene matches: 3. The germline gives CDR1 MNHEY, CDR2 SVGAGI. This CDR3 region has 16 residues. The DNA of the CDR3 is TGTGCCAGCAGTTACTGGGGGACTAGCGGGAACTACGAGCAGTACTTC. Translation gives CASSYWGTSGNYEQYF.

The table lists this clone with a count of one. The V call is TRBV11-2, the J call TRBJ2-1; TRBD1 agrees at 9 bases. Per germline, CDR1 SGHAT and CDR2 FQNNGV. With V trimmed by 5 bases and J by 15 bases, 11 bases remained unmatched. There are 13 residues in the CDR3. The CDR3 DNA is TGTGCCAGCAGCAGTAGCGTGGGGACAGGGTGGTTCTTC. It codes for CASSSSVGTGWFF.

This chain uses TRBV4-1 with TRBJ2-4; a possible D gene is TRBD2 (6 bases). Germline V gives CDR1 MGHRA, CDR2 YSYEKL. V lost 3 bases and J 2 bases, leaving 23 bases between the germline ends. This CDR3 comprises 19 residues. In DNA form, the CDR3 reads TGCGCCAGCAGCCACGGGACTCCTAGGGGTCTTGGGTCCAAAAACATTCAGTACTTC. This codes for CASSHGTPRGLGSKNIQYF.

CDR3 amino acids: CASSLRGTGFRSSYNEQFF. In DNA, the CDR3 is TGTGCCAGCAGTTTAAGGGGGACAGGGTTCCGGAGCTCCTACAATGAGCAGTTCTTC. The chain employs TRBV28 and TRBJ2-1; 9 nucleotides match TRBD1. The V gene's germline CDR1 is MDHEN and CDR2 SYDVKM. The length of the CDR3 is 19 residues. V shed 2 bases and J 0 bases; nucleotides not matched to a gene: 11.

The chain uses TRBV7-9 and TRBJ2-2; 7 bases are shared with TRBD1. Germline V gene sequence: CDR1 SEHNR, CDR2 FQNEAQ (reference sequence). The CDR3 loop spans 17 amino acids. Germline trimming cut 1 base from V and 6 bases from J; bases unmatched to any gene: 11. CDR3 sequence reads: CASSLGSVMTGSGELFF. CDR3 DNA: TGTGCCAGCAGCTTAGGATCTGTTATGACAGGGTCCGGGGAGCTGTTTTTT.

The rearrangement links TRBV19 to TRBJ2-1; 8 nucleotides match TRBD2. The CDR3 covers 15 residues. V gave up 4 bases and J gave up 2 bases; unmatched junction bases: 4. Per germline, CDR1 LNHDA and CDR2 SQIVND (reference sequence). The CDR3 is CASSKAGGPYNEQFF. The CDR3 DNA is TGTGCCAGTAGTAAGGCGGGAGGCCCCTACAATGAGCAGTTCTTC.

The J gene is TRBJ2-2, the V gene TRBV10-3; 12 bases align to TRBD2. Germline V CDR1 and CDR2: ENHRY, SYGVKD. The CDR3 covers 15 residues. Trimming cost V 10 bases and J 3 bases; bases outside gene matches: 6. The CDR3 spells CATYGTSGYTGELFF. CDR3 nucleotides: TGTGCCACCTACGGGACTAGCGGGTACACCGGGGAGCTGTTTTTT.

The chain links TRBV7-9 to TRBJ1-6, with 11 bases lining up with TRBD1. CDR3 length: 16 amino acids. V gave up 0 bases and J gave up 10 bases; unmatched junction bases: 5. The germline V gene encodes CDR1 SEHNR and CDR2 FQNEAQ (reference sequence). The CDR3 spells CASSLAGTGGGSPLHF. CDR3 in DNA: TGTGCCAGCAGCTTAGCCGGGACAGGGGGGGGATCACCCCTCCACTTT.

The chain has TRBV7-9 and TRBJ1-2; D perhaps matches TRBD1 (5 bases). The germline gives CDR1 SEHNR, CDR2 FQNEAQ (reference sequence). The CDR3 spans 15 residues. With 6 bases removed from V and 0 bases from J, the gap between germline ends came to 14 bases. The DNA for the CDR3 is TGTGCCAGCAGTGATAGGAGGGGAGCTAACTATGGCTACACCTTC. Amino acids: CASSDRRGANYGYTF.

J is TRBJ1-4 and V is TRBV19; D call uncertain. Germline loops: CDR1 LNHDA, CDR2 SQIVND (reference sequence). Between the trimmed V and J ends, which lost 1 base and 8 bases, there was a span of 11 bases. CDR3 length equals 14 residues. CDR3 in amino acids: CASSIVAETEKLFF. The CDR3 DNA reads as TGTGCCAGTAGTATAGTGGCAGAAACCGAAAAACTGTTTTTT.

This clone appeared once. The chain recombines TRBV21-1 with TRBJ2-1; the table gives TRBD2 as D, unverified against the DNA. TRBV21-1 is a pseudogene locus. This CDR3 spans 17 amino acids. Here the CDR3 DNA reads TGTGCCAGCAGCAAAGGTCGTGGCGGCTTCCACGACAATGAGCAGTTCTTC. Translated, it gives CASSKGRGGFHDNEQFF.

J is TRBJ2-1 and V is TRBV18; 10 bases line up with TRBD2. CDR3 length: 16 amino acids. J was trimmed by 10 bases and V by 0 bases; bases with no gene match: 9. Germline values: CDR1 KGHSH, CDR2 LQKENI. The CDR3, as DNA: TGTGCCAGCTCACCACCGGAGTACGGGACTAGCGCCGAGCAGTTCTTC. This gives the protein CASSPPEYGTSAEQFF.

This rearrangement joins TRBV28 to TRBJ2-1, with a tentative D call TRBD2 (6 bases). Germline V lookup: CDR1 MDHEN, CDR2 SYDVKM. This CDR3 has 15 amino acids. Deletions cut 5 bases from V and 6 bases from J, with 17 bases between. CDR3 bases: TGTGCCAGCAGTGGGGGACTGAGCACTGTCAATGAGCAGTTCTTC. Amino acids: CASSGGLSTVNEQFF.

This chain uses TRBV5-1 with TRBJ1-5, with D possibly TRBD1 on 6 matching bases. V was trimmed by 1 base and J by 5 bases, leaving 13 bases between them. The CDR3 is 15 amino acids. Germline V gene lookup returns CDR1 SGHRS and CDR2 YFSETQ. CDR3 sequence reads: CASSLQQGGYQPQHF. The CDR3 DNA sequence: TGCGCCAGCAGCTTGCAACAGGGAGGGTATCAGCCCCAGCATTTT.